These 27 T cell receptor beta chains originate from one sample sequenced in a study of CDR3 diversity in severe acne. TCRdb recomputed calls from the PCR reads with MiXCR, one row per CDR3 protein. In the table there are tens of thousands of distinct CDR3 sequences, about half of which are singletons. Sequencing was carried out using blood. The receptors stem from a male donor with severe acne vulgaris.

V usage is TRBV29-1 and J usage is TRBJ2-2, with 7 bases fitting TRBD1. Germline V lookup: CDR1 SQVTM, CDR2 ANQGSEA. V lost 1 base to trimming and J lost 7 bases; unmatched junction nucleotides: 6. CDR3 size: 14 residues. As DNA, the CDR3 is TGCAGCGTTGAAGTATCGGGGACAGACGGGGAGCTGTTTTTT. Protein: CSVEVSGTDGELFF.

Concerning this clonotype: At one of its ends the junction is not consistent with the germline gene, which may arise from a read error. This chain connects TRBV10-2 to TRBJ2-7; 10 bases align to TRBD2. This CDR3 contains 15 residues. Per the germline V gene, CDR1 is WSHSY and CDR2 is SAAADI. The CDR3 region has the DNA TGTGCCAGCAGAAGGACTAGCGGCCCCACTTACGAGCAGTACTTC. Translation gives CASRRTSGPTYEQYF.

The chain employs TRBV20-1 and TRBJ2-7; 9 bases agree with TRBD1. Germline lookup yields CDR1 DFQATT and CDR2 SNEGSKA (reference sequence). V dropped 4 bases and J dropped 5; count of bases not matched to a gene: 9. There are 14 residues in the CDR3. In DNA form, the CDR3 reads TGCAGTGCTAACTCCGGGACAGGGATAAACGAGCAGTACTTC. This encodes CSANSGTGINEQYF.

This clonotype has just a few counts. V usage is TRBV7-9 and J usage is TRBJ2-3, with D maybe TRBD2 (6 bases). The CDR3 consists of 13 residues. Trimming removed 6 bases at V and 3 bases at J, with 10 bases between. Per the germline V gene, CDR1 is SEHNR and CDR2 is FQNEAQ (reference sequence). The CDR3 DNA reads TGTGCCAGCAGGACTGGGGGGACAGATACGCAGTATTTT. This translates into CASRTGGTDTQYF.

The table lists this clonotype with many counts. CDR3 DNA sequence: TGTGCCAGCAGTTTGTCGGTGAACACTGAAGCTTTCTTT. This sequence encodes CASSLSVNTEAFF. The J gene is TRBJ1-1, the V gene TRBV12-3 or TRBV12-4, with unresolved D. This CDR3 is 13 amino acids long. Deletions cut 3 bases from V and 0 bases from J, with 5 bases between.

The rearrangement uses TRBV27 and TRBJ2-7; 9 bases are shared with TRBD1. From germline, CDR1 is MNHEY and CDR2 SMNVEV (reference sequence). V was pared by 6 bases and J by 5 bases, with 8 bases of the junction left unmatched. The CDR3 totals 14 residues. Here the CDR3 DNA reads TGTGCCAGCAGGGACAGGGGTTTTTCCCACGAGCAGTACTTC. Residues: CASRDRGFSHEQYF.

This clonotype was picked up one time. This CDR3 fails to terminate in the conserved phenylalanine or tryptophan, so it likely reflects a read error. The rearrangement uses TRBV9 and TRBJ1-2; 9 nucleotides line up with TRBD1. V dropped 4 bases and J dropped 4; count of bases not matched to a gene: 14. The CDR3 length is 17 residues. Germline-derived CDR1 and CDR2 are SGDLS and YYNGEE. CDR3 bases: TGTGCCAGCAGCCCCCGGACAGGGGCGAGGGCGGGCTATGGCTACACCCTC. Its protein is CASSPRTGARAGYGYTL.

This chain links TRBV7-9 with TRBJ2-7, with TRBD1 identical over 7 bases. The J segment lost 3 bases and the V segment lost 0 bases, leaving 5 bases of the junction unmatched. This CDR3 is built from 15 residues. Germline-derived CDR1 and CDR2 are SEHNR and FQNEAQ (reference sequence). This chain's CDR3 is CASSLAGTASYEQYF. The CDR3 coding sequence is TGTGCCAGCAGCTTAGCGGGGACAGCGAGCTACGAGCAGTACTTC.

This sequence joins TRBV7-2 and TRBJ2-1; 8 positions agree with TRBD1. CDR1 is SGHTA and CDR2 is FQGNSA in the germline V gene. The CDR3 loop spans 15 amino acids. The V gene end was trimmed by 5 bases and the J gene end by 2 bases; junction bases not matched to a gene: 5. The CDR3 region has the DNA TGTGCCAGCAGCCCCCTCAGGGGGCCCTACAATGAGCAGTTCTTC. Protein sequence: CASSPLRGPYNEQFF.

This clonotype turned up a few times. CDR3 DNA sequence: TGCAGTGCTAGTAGGACTAGCGGGGGTTCAGAGACCCAGTACTTC. Translation gives CSASRTSGGSETQYF. The chain employs TRBV20-1 and TRBJ2-5; 13 positions agree with TRBD2. In germline, CDR1 is DFQATT, CDR2 SNEGSKA (reference sequence). The CDR3 has 15 amino acids. The trim removed 3 bases at V and 4 bases at J, leaving 5 bases unmatched.

This chain joins TRBV7-3 and TRBJ2-2; D remains unclear. Per germline, CDR1 SGHTA and CDR2 FQGTGA. V gave up 1 base and J gave up 6 bases, with 6 bases separating them. The CDR3 length is 13 residues. In DNA, the CDR3 is TGTGCCAGCAGCTTAATATCTTCCGGGGAGCTGTTTTTT. This sequence encodes CASSLISSGELFF.

As for this clonotype: This could be a read error, since a much larger clone is one nucleotide away. The chain carries TRBV10-1 and TRBJ1-1; the D gene is possibly TRBD1 (5 bases). The CDR3 extends over 15 amino acids. The germline gives CDR1 WNHNN, CDR2 SYGVQD (reference sequence). CDR3 nucleotides: TGCGCCAGCAGTGAGTCGAAGGGGATGAACACTAAAGCTTTCTTT. This sequence encodes CASSESKGMNTKAFF.

CDR3 residues: CASSAGEAFF. In DNA, the CDR3 is TGTGCCAGCAGCGCAGGGGAAGCTTTCTTT. This chain connects TRBV7-9 to TRBJ1-1, with D maybe TRBD1 (5 bases). V was shortened by 5 bases and J by 8 bases, with 6 bases between the two germline ends. From germline, CDR1 is SEHNR and CDR2 FQNEAQ (reference sequence). The CDR3 sequence is 10 residues long.

The gene calls are TRBV10-3 and TRBJ1-1, with D possibly TRBD1 on 6 matching bases. Looked up from germline, CDR1 is ENHRY and CDR2 is SYGVKD. CDR3 size: 15 residues. V was trimmed by 3 bases and J by 5 bases, leaving 16 bases between them. DNA for the CDR3: TGTGCCATCAGTGACCCGGCAGGGGTCTTGACTGAAGCTTTCTTT. Translating it yields CAISDPAGVLTEAFF.

This clonotype was observed a handful of times. The gene calls are TRBV12-3 or TRBV12-4 and TRBJ2-3; possibly TRBD1 for D (5 bases). CDR3 length: 16 residues. V dropped 5 bases and J dropped 2 bases, with 17 bases sitting between them. DNA of the CDR3: TGTGCCAGCAGTCCTTTACAGGTCCTACCCACAGATACGCAGTATTTT. This translates into CASSPLQVLPTDTQYF.

This chain connects TRBV7-9 to TRBJ1-1; D is undetermined. This CDR3 is 13 amino acids long. Trimming took 3 bases from V and 0 from J, leaving 5 bases between them. The germline CDR1 and CDR2 sequences are SEHNR and FQNEAQ (reference sequence). The CDR3 nucleotides are TGTGCCAGCAGCTTGGGAATGAACACTGAAGCTTTCTTT. The encoded protein is CASSLGMNTEAFF.

This clonotype was recorded at least ten times. The J gene is TRBJ1-1, the V gene TRBV7-9; D unclear. The CDR3 runs to 11 residues. Trimming shortened V by 3 bases and J by 11 bases, and 10 bases separated the two germline ends. CDR1 SEHNR and CDR2 FQNEAQ come from the germline V gene (reference sequence). The DNA of the CDR3 is TGTGCCAGCAGCTTGGGAGGTGAGGCTTTCTTT. It yields the protein CASSLGGEAFF.

To note about this clonotype: This may be a read error, as it is one base from a much larger clone. This sequence joins TRBV20-1 and TRBJ2-1; 8 bases match TRBD2. The CDR3 consists of 15 residues. The germline V gene has CDR1 DFQATT and CDR2 SNEGSKA (reference sequence). The CDR3 loop reads CSARDLAGGFNERFF. The CDR3 DNA is TGCAGTGCTAGAGATCTGGCGGGGGGCTTCAATGAGCGGTTCTTC.

The chain couples TRBV6-5 to TRBJ2-4; D not resolved. The CDR3 runs to 12 residues. The germline V and J ends were trimmed by 10 bases and 6 bases, with 13 bases remaining between them. Germline V CDR1 and CDR2: MNHEY, SVGAGI. CDR3 sequence: CATTNSGNIQYF. The CDR3 nucleotides read TGTGCCACCACGAACAGTGGAAACATTCAGTACTTC.

The rearrangement uses TRBV20-1 and TRBJ2-7; 8 bases match TRBD1. CDR3 length: 15 residues. J was trimmed by 5 bases and V by 6 bases; bases with no gene match: 15. The germline V gene encodes CDR1 DFQATT and CDR2 SNEGSKA (reference sequence). CDR3 nucleotides: TGCAGTGCCAGCAGCTTGGACAGGGTCTACCACGAGCAGTACTTC. This translates into CSASSLDRVYHEQYF.

This clonotype was observed many times. The V gene is TRBV5-1, the J gene TRBJ2-5; 8 nucleotides align to TRBD1. The junction had 4 bases not matched to a gene; V was cut back by 0 bases and J by 3 bases. This CDR3 spans 15 amino acids. Germline V gives CDR1 SGHRS, CDR2 YFSETQ. CDR3 region: CASSLGQGSKETQYF. The CDR3 DNA is TGCGCCAGCAGCTTGGGACAGGGGTCTAAAGAGACCCAGTACTTC.

The sample holds many counts of this clonotype. The chain uses TRBV10-3 and TRBJ1-2; 10 nucleotides align to TRBD1. Germline V gene lookup returns CDR1 ENHRY and CDR2 SYGVKD. The CDR3 length is 14 residues. V lost 6 bases to trimming and J lost 6 bases; unmatched junction nucleotides: 7. The CDR3: CAISPGQGFDGYTF. CDR3 DNA: TGTGCCATCAGCCCGGGACAGGGGTTCGATGGCTACACCTTC.

The chain carries TRBV24-1 and TRBJ2-3; 8 bases are a match to TRBD1. The germline V gene has CDR1 KGHDR and CDR2 SFDVKD. Trimming at V came to 0 bases and at J to 3 bases, leaving 4 bases not matched to a gene. CDR3 length: 16 amino acids. DNA of the CDR3: TGTGCCACCAGTGATTTGGGGACAGGCGGGACAGATACGCAGTATTTT. This gives the protein CATSDLGTGGTDTQYF.

This chain links TRBV19 with TRBJ2-6, with D perhaps TRBD1 (6 bases). Trimming shortened V by 7 bases and J by 2 bases, and 9 bases separated the two germline ends. This CDR3 is built from 14 residues. In germline, CDR1 is LNHDA, CDR2 SQIVND (reference sequence). CDR3 sequence (DNA): TGTGCCAGTATACAGGGTGCTGGGGCCAACGTCCTGACTTTC. It codes for CASIQGAGANVLTF. The full variable domain, completed using reference TRBV19 and TRBJ2-6, is DGGITQSPKYLFRKEGQNVTLSCEQNLNHDAMYWYRQDPGQGLRLIYYSQIVNDFQKGDIAEGYSVSREKKESFPLTVTSAQKNPTAFYLCASIQGAGANVLTFGAGSRLTVL.

The chain employs TRBV20-1 and TRBJ2-7, with 12 bases identical to TRBD1. The CDR3 totals 15 residues. Trimming cost V 6 bases and J 6 bases; bases outside gene matches: 12. Germline values: CDR1 DFQATT, CDR2 SNEGSKA (reference sequence). CDR3 in DNA: TGCAGTGCCCCGTTGGGACAGGGGGCATCGGGCGAGCAGTACTTC. Translation: CSAPLGQGASGEQYF.

The chain combines TRBV4-2 with TRBJ2-5, with unresolved D. The CDR3 sequence is 14 residues long. The V gene's germline CDR1 is LGHNA and CDR2 YNFKEQ. The V and J ends lost 4 bases and 6 bases respectively, with 15 bases between them. The CDR3 is CASSPDDQTKTQYF. The CDR3 DNA reads as TGTGCCAGCAGCCCGGATGATCAAACAAAGACCCAGTACTTC.

Of note for this clonotype: A much more abundant neighbour one base away suggests this may be a read error. V is TRBV2 and J is TRBJ1-5, with a possible D match to TRBD1 (6 bases). CDR3 length: 15 amino acids. Germline loops: CDR1 SNHLY, CDR2 FYNNEI. V was cut by 6 bases and J by 5 bases, with 17 bases left in between. CDR3: CASRGAQGMYQPQHF. The CDR3 nucleotides read TGTGCCAGCAGGGGGGCACAGGGAATGTATCAGCCCCAGCATTTT.